These T cell receptor beta chains were read from a single sample in a study of T cell responses to AZD1222 COVID-19 vaccine. Assay: immunoSEQ multiplex PCR; the TCRdb copy retains only in-frame clones and omits some. The profile covers tens of thousands of clones, with roughly 83% appearing a single time and roughly 9.4% taken by the ten largest. The source was peripheral blood, collected on day 0 of AZD1222 vaccination. Every receptor here comes from an adult in good health. Both conserved end residues are part of each CDR3. Some rows mark clone size as missing; the rest say once, few, many or name a class of expanded clone.

-	TRBV11-2	TRBJ2-4	CASSLGTGDVNIQYF
few	TRBV5-6	TRBJ1-1	CASRVRGIQKAEAFF
-	TRBV10-3	TRBJ2-7	CAISVTTGFEQYF
few	TRBV18	TRBJ1-1	CASSESPGGTEAFF
-	TRBV19	TRBJ2-1	CAVRIAGVNEQFF
once	TRBV7-9	TRBJ1-1	CASSPQRYSEAFF
-	TRBV30	TRBJ1-2	CAWSVGGIYGYTF
-	TRBV5-1	TRBJ1-1	CASSWSGAGTEAFF
-	TRBV5-4	TRBJ2-2	CASSSGLAGHTGELFF
-	TRBV7-3	TRBJ2-2	CASSTGSGELFF
-	TRBV21-1	TRBJ1-2	CASSSRAGYNYGYTF
-	TRBV12-2	TRBJ2-4	CASRLVEGATKNIQYF
once	TRBV30	TRBJ1-1	CAWSVRSGATEAFF
-	TRBV29-1	TRBJ2-1	CSVEETSTEQFF
-	TRBV7-9	TRBJ2-7	CASSDRLARDEQYF
once	TRBV7-2	TRBJ2-7	CASSQNRVTYEQYF
-	TRBV18	TRBJ2-1	CASSPNEGWNEQFF
-	TRBV3-1/TRBV3-2	TRBJ1-4	CASSQGPNSNEKLFF
-	TRBV5-4	TRBJ2-2	CASSSETAHTGELFF
-	TRBV2	TRBJ1-2	CASSEGVPNYGYTF
-	TRBV4-1	TRBJ2-3	CASSRLGRKTTDTQYF
-	TRBV19	TRBJ1-1	CASNRDPNTEAFF
-	TRBV27	TRBJ2-3	CASNPQGADTQYF
-	TRBV5-6	TRBJ2-7	CASSSGGSYEQYF
once	TRBV28	TRBJ2-1	CASSLMWNEQFF
-	TRBV18	TRBJ2-7	CASSPSLGGRGSSYEQYF
once	TRBV6-5	TRBJ1-6	CASSYSQGANSPLHF
few	TRBV28	TRBJ1-5	CASSFNQPQHF
-	TRBV6-5	TRBJ2-5	CASSRPGFRETQYF
-	TRBV3-1/TRBV3-2	TRBJ1-3	CASSKKILGGTGNTIYF
-	TRBV19	TRBJ2-1	CASSIRAESYNEQFF